The 19 T cell receptor beta chains presented below share a single source sample, sequenced in a study of regulatory T cells in long-lasting Graves disease. iRepertoire HTBI primers and Arm-PCR of CDR3 regions built TCR beta libraries. MiXCR was run by TCRdb on the multiplex PCR reads, yielding one entry per CDR3 protein. Of under 500,000 distinct CDR3 sequences listed, approximately 16% are singletons. Time point: newly diagnosed GD, antithyroid drugs for less than 3 months. From PBMCs, RNA was extracted and then used to make the TCR library. The sample was also reused in another study, on T cells in Graves' hyperthyroidism and ophthalmopathy.

Sequencing was performed on peripheral blood mononuclear cells (PBMCs), taken at new diagnosis, from a patient treated with antithyroid drugs. Source of these receptors: a woman aged 25 to 45 with Graves disease.

V is TRBV4-3 and J is TRBJ2-2, with D perhaps matching TRBD1 (6 bases). Germline V gives CDR1 LGHNA, CDR2 YSLEER. The CDR3 length is 13 residues. V was pared by 1 base and J by 7 bases, with 7 bases between. CDR3 sequence: CASSQGRGGELFF. CDR3 nucleotides: TGCGCCAGCAGCCAAGGCAGGGGCGGGGAGCTGTTTTTT.

Remarks on this clonotype: This may arise from a read error, as a much more abundant clone is one base away. The V call is TRBV28, the J call TRBJ1-5; maybe TRBD1 (6 bases). The CDR3 runs to 14 residues. Trimming removed 6 bases at V and 6 bases at J, with 15 bases between. CDR1 and CDR2 (germline): MDHEN, SYDVKM. CDR3 in DNA: TGTGCCAGCAGCCGAGGCAGGGGTACTCAGCCCCAGCATTTT. Amino acids: CASSRGRGTQPQHF.

This clonotype has a count of ten or more. The chain combines TRBV18 with TRBJ2-5; 8 bases fit TRBD1. Germline CDR1 reads KGHSH; CDR2 reads LQKENI. The CDR3 runs to 14 residues. V shed 3 bases, J shed 5 bases, and the junction held 5 bases outside the gene matches. As DNA, the CDR3 is TGTGCCAGCTCACCGACAGGGGACGAGGAGACCCAGTACTTC. Amino acid sequence: CASSPTGDEETQYF.

A word on this clonotype: This may be a read error: a much more frequent sequence differs by one nucleotide. This chain uses TRBV20-1 with TRBJ2-1; 7 nucleotides align to TRBD2. Germline V lookup: CDR1 DFQATT, CDR2 SNEGSKA (reference sequence). The trim removed 3 bases at V and 10 bases at J, leaving 12 bases unmatched. CDR3 length: 14 amino acids. This CDR3 reads CSASAAGREDEQFF. DNA of the CDR3: TGCAGTGCTAGTGCTGCAGGGAGGGAAGACGAGCAGTTCTTC.

This clonotype was observed many times. V usage is TRBV2 and J usage is TRBJ2-2, with TRBD1 identical over 8 bases. The CDR3 runs 18 residues. The V segment lost 3 bases and the J segment 0 bases; nucleotides outside the gene matches: 9. Germline values: CDR1 SNHLY, CDR2 FYNNEI. The CDR3 protein is CASSDPYDRGSNTGELFF. Written as DNA, the CDR3 is TGTGCCAGCAGTGACCCATACGACAGGGGCTCGAACACCGGGGAGCTGTTTTTT.

The J gene is TRBJ2-7, the V gene TRBV28; D is ambiguous. V was pared by 5 bases and J by 1 base, with 9 bases between. Germline lookup yields CDR1 MDHEN and CDR2 SYDVKM. The CDR3 runs 13 residues. The CDR3 nucleotides are TGTGCCAGCAGTCCACCCTGGTCCTACGAGCAGTACTTC. Translation: CASSPPWSYEQYF. The full variable domain, in which reference TRBV28 and TRBJ2-7 provide the parts outside the CDR3, is DVKVTQSSRYLVKRTGEKVFLECVQDMDHENMFWYRQDPGLGLRLIYFSYDVKMKEKGDIPEGYSVSREKKERFSLILESASTNQTSMYLCASSPPWSYEQYFGPGTRLTVT.

The table lists this clonotype with many counts. The chain links TRBV12-3 or TRBV12-4 to TRBJ2-7; 10 nucleotides line up with TRBD2. V trimming: 3 bases; J trimming: 6 bases; junction bases outside the gene matches: 8. The CDR3 length is 15 residues. The CDR3, as DNA: TGTGCCAGCAGTTTCTCAGCGGGAGGGCCAGCCGAGCAGTACTTC. This sequence encodes CASSFSAGGPAEQYF.

This clonotype was counted many times. The genes are TRBV20-1 and TRBJ1-2, with 7 bases aligning to TRBD1. The germline V gene encodes CDR1 DFQATT and CDR2 SNEGSKA (reference sequence). The CDR3 runs to 14 residues. Trimming at V came to 3 bases and at J to 5 bases, leaving 9 bases not matched to a gene. The CDR3: CSASLGGRGYGYTF. Here the CDR3 DNA reads TGCAGTGCTAGTCTAGGTGGCAGGGGGTATGGCTACACCTTC.

In its sample, this clonotype was seen many times. Since the CDR3 does not end with the conserved phenylalanine or tryptophan, this likely comes from a read error. Because the CDR3's place on the DNA is in doubt, the DNA is left out and the CDR3 is given as listed by TCRdb. The genes are TRBV11-1 and TRBJ2-5; the D call in the table, TRBD1, was not verified against the DNA. From germline, CDR1 is SGHAT and CDR2 FQDESV (reference sequence). The CDR3 is 13 amino acids in total, end residues counted. The CDR3 is CASSFSGTGAIFV.

This clonotype occurred many times. V is TRBV24-1 and J is TRBJ2-7, with D unresolved. From germline, CDR1 is KGHDR and CDR2 SFDVKD. This CDR3 spans 15 amino acids. V gave up 3 bases and J gave up 9 bases, with 20 bases separating them. In DNA form, the CDR3 reads TGTGCCACCAGTGATCCGAGGAAGGGATACCGAGGGCAGTACTTC. Its protein is CATSDPRKGYRGQYF.

This clonotype was counted between two and nine times. The chain recombines TRBV12-3 or TRBV12-4 with TRBJ2-1; 7 positions agree with TRBD2. V shed 0 bases, J shed 12 bases, and the junction held 11 bases outside the gene matches. There are 15 residues in the CDR3. The CDR3 DNA follows: TGTGCCAGCAGTTTAGCGCGGGAGCTCTTCTGGGGGCAGTTCTTC. Its protein product is CASSLARELFWGQFF.

This clonotype was observed at least ten times. This sequence joins TRBV20-1 and TRBJ1-5, with TRBD1 matching 8 bases. Trimming took 3 bases from V and 7 from J; bases not matched to a gene: 11. Germline lookup yields CDR1 DFQATT and CDR2 SNEGSKA (reference sequence). The CDR3 sequence is 15 residues long. The CDR3 bases are TGCAGTGCTAGTGCCTGGCAGGGGGCCACCCAGCCCCAGCATTTT. Translating it yields CSASAWQGATQPQHF.

V and J are TRBV6-2 or TRBV6-3 and TRBJ2-2, with 13 bases aligning to TRBD2. Per germline, CDR1 MNHEY and CDR2 SVGEGT. The J segment lost 5 bases and the V segment lost 8 bases, leaving 20 bases of the junction unmatched. The length of the CDR3 is 20 residues. In nucleotides, the CDR3 is TGTGCCAGCTCCAACCCGGGACTAGCGGGACCATCAACTAATACCGGGGAGCTGTTTTTT. It translates to CASSNPGLAGPSTNTGELFF.

Ten or more counts support this clonotype. V and J are TRBV28 and TRBJ2-7; 11 nucleotides align to TRBD1. Germline V CDR1 and CDR2: MDHEN, SYDVKM. This CDR3 comprises 15 residues. The ends lost 6 bases at V and 4 bases at J; junction bases unmatched: 8. The CDR3 is CASRGQGEVRYEQYF. The DNA for the CDR3 is TGTGCCAGCAGGGGACAGGGGGAGGTAAGGTACGAGCAGTACTTC.

This clonotype was seen a few times. The rearrangement uses TRBV6-8 and TRBJ2-5; D unresolved. CDR1 and CDR2 from the germline V gene are MNHGY and SAAAGT. The V end was cut by 4 bases, the J end by 1 base, with 16 bases between. The CDR3 runs 16 residues. The DNA for the CDR3 is TGTGCCAGCAGTTTAAAGACCACAATTGGCCAAGAGACCCAGTACTTC. It encodes CASSLKTTIGQETQYF.

Many counts were recorded for this clonotype. The chain carries TRBV6-1 and TRBJ2-5; 10 positions agree with TRBD1. Trimming removed 6 bases from V and 3 bases from J; junction bases left unmatched: 4. The CDR3 has 14 amino acids. Germline-derived CDR1 and CDR2 are MNHNS and SASEGT. The CDR3: CASRDRGIEETQYF. CDR3 DNA sequence: TGTGCCAGCAGGGACAGGGGGATTGAAGAGACCCAGTACTTC.

Ten or more counts support this clonotype. V gene TRBV7-9 combines with J gene TRBJ1-5; D ambiguous. The ends were cut back, 4 bases at V and 0 bases at J, with 10 bases in the middle. The CDR3 runs to 15 residues. Germline CDR1 and CDR2: SEHNR and FQNEAQ (reference sequence). The CDR3 DNA is TGTGCCAGCAGCTCCTCCGCCTATAGCAATCAGCCCCAGCATTTT. Residues: CASSSSAYSNQPQHF.

The sample holds a few counts of this clonotype. The V gene is TRBV6-1, the J gene TRBJ2-5; D remains ambiguous. Trimming stripped 8 bases from V and 2 bases from J, with 12 bases between. The CDR3 contains 13 residues. Germline V gene sequence: CDR1 MNHNS, CDR2 SASEGT. Here the CDR3 reads CASSEIGQETQYF. The CDR3 nucleotides are TGTGCCAGCTCAGAGATCGGGCAAGAGACCCAGTACTTC.

This clonotype turned up a few times. The rearrangement links TRBV10-3 to TRBJ2-5; D is undetermined. V gave up 11 bases and J gave up 1 base, with 11 bases separating them. The CDR3 is 12 amino acids. Germline assignment: CDR1 ENHRY and CDR2 SYGVKD. The CDR3 protein is CASRSTQETQYF. DNA for the CDR3: TGTGCCTCACGCTCCACCCAAGAGACCCAGTACTTC.